These T cell receptor beta chains were read from a single sample in a study of CD8 T cells in ankylosing spondylitis. TCRdb re-called the 5' RACE reads through MiXCR, storing one row per CDR3 protein. The data contain hundreds of thousands of distinct CDR3 sequences, 25% to 30% of them singletons. Sequences were obtained from blood, either unsorted or a sorted T cell fraction (not recorded which). These receptor sequences come from a male donor with ankylosing spondylitis or in good health (not recorded which). Both conserved end residues are part of each CDR3. Each record gives: CDR3 protein, CDR3 DNA, J gene, clone size, D gene, V gene. D genes are given only for firm matches. Part of the rows lack a size; the others show once, few, many or a class for expanded clones.

cdr3_aa: CASSLDGAKNIQYF; cdr3_nt: TGCGCCAGCAGCTTGGACGGGGCCAAAAACATTCAGTACTTC; j_call: TRBJ2-4; clone_size: many; d_call: .; v_call: TRBV5-1
cdr3_aa: CSVQGGIDTDTQYF; cdr3_nt: TGCAGCGTCCAAGGGGGTATTGACACAGATACGCAGTATTTT; j_call: TRBJ2-3; clone_size: many; d_call: .; v_call: TRBV29-1
cdr3_aa: CASSPTGAVEKLFF; cdr3_nt: TGTGCCAGCAGTCCGACAGGTGCAGTTGAAAAACTGTTTTTT; j_call: TRBJ1-4; clone_size: many; d_call: .; v_call: TRBV12-3/TRBV12-4
cdr3_aa: CATSRDWTTRFF; cdr3_nt: TGTGCCACCAGCAGAGATTGGACTACTCGGTTCTTC; j_call: TRBJ2-1; clone_size: many; d_call: .; v_call: TRBV15
cdr3_aa: CASRPGRDKNIQYF; cdr3_nt: TGTGCCAGCAGACCCGGTCGGGACAAAAACATTCAGTACTTC; j_call: TRBJ2-4; clone_size: many; d_call: .; v_call: TRBV3-1
cdr3_aa: CASSLDSGQGYEQYF; cdr3_nt: TGCGCCAGCAGCTTGGATTCGGGACAGGGCTACGAGCAGTACTTC; j_call: TRBJ2-7; clone_size: many; d_call: TRBD1; v_call: TRBV5-1
cdr3_aa: CAWGDYSYEQYF; cdr3_nt: TGTGCCTGGGGGGACTACTCCTACGAGCAGTACTTC; j_call: TRBJ2-7; clone_size: .; d_call: TRBD2; v_call: TRBV30
cdr3_aa: CSAREGSYGYTF; cdr3_nt: TGCAGCGCCCGAGAGGGAAGCTATGGCTACACCTTC; j_call: TRBJ1-2; clone_size: many; d_call: .; v_call: TRBV29-1
cdr3_aa: CSAQKSQGAAYEQYF; cdr3_nt: TGCAGTGCTCAAAAATCACAGGGGGCGGCCTACGAGCAGTACTTC; j_call: TRBJ2-7; clone_size: many; d_call: TRBD1; v_call: TRBV20-1
cdr3_aa: CASSLVTSRNTGELFF; cdr3_nt: TGCGCCAGCAGCTTGGTAACTAGCCGGAACACCGGGGAGCTGTTTTTT; j_call: TRBJ2-2; clone_size: many; d_call: .; v_call: TRBV5-1
cdr3_aa: CASSPDPGTGESPLHF; cdr3_nt: TGCGCCAGCAGCCCGGACCCCGGGACAGGAGAATCACCCCTCCACTTT; j_call: TRBJ1-6; clone_size: .; d_call: TRBD1; v_call: TRBV5-1
cdr3_aa: CASSSIPGGEQYF; cdr3_nt: TGTGCCAGCAGCTCCATTCCAGGGGGAGAGCAGTACTTC; j_call: TRBJ2-7; clone_size: .; d_call: TRBD1; v_call: TRBV7-9
cdr3_aa: CSVHPTSGSTQYF; cdr3_nt: TGCAGCGTCCACCCGACTAGCGGCTCTACGCAGTATTTT; j_call: TRBJ2-3; clone_size: few; d_call: TRBD2; v_call: TRBV29-1
cdr3_aa: CASSLGTSGTRETQYF; cdr3_nt: TGTGCCAGCAGCTTAGGGACTAGCGGGACGAGAGAGACCCAGTACTTC; j_call: TRBJ2-5; clone_size: .; d_call: TRBD2; v_call: TRBV11-2
cdr3_aa: CSATASGRNYEQYF; cdr3_nt: TGCAGTGCTACCGCGAGCGGGAGGAACTACGAGCAGTACTTC; j_call: TRBJ2-7; clone_size: .; d_call: TRBD2; v_call: TRBV20-1
cdr3_aa: CASSAYAGTGDEQYF; cdr3_nt: TGTGCCAGCAGTGCTTATGCCGGGACAGGGGACGAGCAGTACTTC; j_call: TRBJ2-7; clone_size: .; d_call: TRBD1; v_call: TRBV25-1
cdr3_aa: CASSFTQETQYF; cdr3_nt: TGCGCCAGCAGCTTCACCCAAGAGACCCAGTACTTC; j_call: TRBJ2-5; clone_size: many; d_call: .; v_call: TRBV5-1
cdr3_aa: CSARELRHPDTQYF; cdr3_nt: TGCAGTGCTAGAGAACTTAGACATCCAGATACGCAGTATTTT; j_call: TRBJ2-3; clone_size: .; d_call: .; v_call: TRBV20-1
cdr3_aa: CASSTGQGGVYGYTF; cdr3_nt: TGCGCCAGCAGCACGGGACAGGGAGGGGTGTATGGCTACACCTTC; j_call: TRBJ1-2; clone_size: many; d_call: TRBD1; v_call: TRBV5-1
cdr3_aa: CASSLILGTGDEQYF; cdr3_nt: TGTGCCAGCAGCTTAATCCTTGGGACCGGGGACGAGCAGTACTTC; j_call: TRBJ2-7; clone_size: few; d_call: .; v_call: TRBV7-6
cdr3_aa: CSVELGQNTEAFF; cdr3_nt: TGCAGCGTTGAATTGGGGCAGAACACTGAAGCTTTCTTT; j_call: TRBJ1-1; clone_size: few; d_call: .; v_call: TRBV29-1
cdr3_aa: CASSQERGGIGELFF; cdr3_nt: TGCGCCAGCAGCCAAGAAAGGGGGGGAATCGGGGAGCTGTTTTTT; j_call: TRBJ2-2; clone_size: .; d_call: .; v_call: TRBV4-1
cdr3_aa: CAISGQMSSYNEQFF; cdr3_nt: TGTGCCATCTCGGGACAGATGAGCTCCTACAATGAGCAGTTCTTC; j_call: TRBJ2-1; clone_size: .; d_call: TRBD1; v_call: TRBV10-3
cdr3_aa: CSASSSTYGYTF; cdr3_nt: TGCAGTGCTAGTTCTTCAACATATGGCTACACCTTC; j_call: TRBJ1-2; clone_size: .; d_call: .; v_call: TRBV20-1
cdr3_aa: CASSLRTAMSSGNTIYF; cdr3_nt: TGCGCCAGCAGCCTTCGGACAGCGATGAGCTCTGGAAACACCATATATTTT; j_call: TRBJ1-3; clone_size: many; d_call: .; v_call: TRBV5-1
cdr3_aa: CSAGSLYEQYF; cdr3_nt: TGCAGCGCAGGGTCCCTCTACGAGCAGTACTTC; j_call: TRBJ2-7; clone_size: few; d_call: .; v_call: TRBV29-1
cdr3_aa: CASSPPGLAAYNEQFF; cdr3_nt: TGTGCCAGCAGCCCGCCCGGGCTAGCGGCATACAATGAGCAGTTCTTC; j_call: TRBJ2-1; clone_size: many; d_call: TRBD2; v_call: TRBV5-1
cdr3_aa: CASSDPTSGNEQFF; cdr3_nt: TGTGCCAGCAGTGACCCAACTAGCGGCAATGAGCAGTTCTTC; j_call: TRBJ2-1; clone_size: many; d_call: TRBD2; v_call: TRBV6-1
cdr3_aa: CATVECNEQFF; cdr3_nt: TGTGCCACCGTGGAGTGTAATGAGCAGTTCTTC; j_call: TRBJ2-1; clone_size: many; d_call: .; v_call: TRBV24-1
cdr3_aa: CSATWTNGIPEAFF; cdr3_nt: TGCAGTGCTACCTGGACTAACGGAATCCCTGAAGCTTTCTTT; j_call: TRBJ1-1; clone_size: .; d_call: .; v_call: TRBV20-1
cdr3_aa: CASSLGGFGTGELFF; cdr3_nt: TGTGCCAGCAGTTTAGGCGGGTTTGGCACCGGGGAGCTGTTTTTT; j_call: TRBJ2-2; clone_size: once; d_call: .; v_call: TRBV12-3/TRBV12-4
cdr3_aa: CASSLGWETQYF; cdr3_nt: TGTGCCAGCAGCTTGGGGTGGGAGACCCAGTACTTC; j_call: TRBJ2-5; clone_size: many; d_call: .; v_call: TRBV11-2
cdr3_aa: CASSPPSPGLAGGKDTGELFF; cdr3_nt: TGTGCCAGCTCACCACCGAGTCCGGGACTAGCGGGAGGAAAAGACACCGGGGAGCTGTTTTTT; j_call: TRBJ2-2; clone_size: .; d_call: TRBD2; v_call: TRBV18
cdr3_aa: CASSFPGQGASPTLVVGYEQYF; cdr3_nt: TGTGCCAGCAGCTTCCCGGGACAGGGCGCGTCTCCAACTCTGGTGGTAGGGTACGAGCAGTACTTC; j_call: TRBJ2-7; clone_size: .; d_call: TRBD1; v_call: TRBV5-6
cdr3_aa: CASAKAIAGGTNEQFF; cdr3_nt: TGTGCCAGCGCTAAGGCGATAGCGGGAGGTACCAATGAGCAGTTCTTC; j_call: TRBJ2-1; clone_size: .; d_call: TRBD2; v_call: TRBV9
cdr3_aa: CAISGGLAEQYF; cdr3_nt: TGTGCCATCTCAGGGGGACTAGCCGAGCAGTACTTC; j_call: TRBJ2-7; clone_size: .; d_call: TRBD2; v_call: TRBV10-3
cdr3_aa: CASSFGGPNEQFF; cdr3_nt: TGTGCCAGCAGCTTCGGAGGGCCAAATGAGCAGTTCTTC; j_call: TRBJ2-1; clone_size: .; d_call: .; v_call: TRBV7-3
cdr3_aa: CATSFGGQGDWGQFF; cdr3_nt: TGTGCCACCAGCTTCGGGGGACAGGGGGATTGGGGGCAGTTCTTC; j_call: TRBJ2-1; clone_size: .; d_call: TRBD1; v_call: TRBV15
cdr3_aa: CASSIGTGTNEQFF; cdr3_nt: TGTGCCAGTAGTATAGGAACAGGGACCAATGAGCAGTTCTTC; j_call: TRBJ2-1; clone_size: few; d_call: .; v_call: TRBV19
cdr3_aa: CATPSGRAYEQYF; cdr3_nt: TGTGCCACCCCTAGCGGGAGGGCCTACGAGCAGTACTTC; j_call: TRBJ2-7; clone_size: once; d_call: TRBD2; v_call: TRBV24-1
cdr3_aa: CASRDRDQPQHF; cdr3_nt: TGTGCCAGCAGGGACAGGGATCAGCCCCAGCATTTT; j_call: TRBJ1-5; clone_size: many; d_call: TRBD1; v_call: TRBV28